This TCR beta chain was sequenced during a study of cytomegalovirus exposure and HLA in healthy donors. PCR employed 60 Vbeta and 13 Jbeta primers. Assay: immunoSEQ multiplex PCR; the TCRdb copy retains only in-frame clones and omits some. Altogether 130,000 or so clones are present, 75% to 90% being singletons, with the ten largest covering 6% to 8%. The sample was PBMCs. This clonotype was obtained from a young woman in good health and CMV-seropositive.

The CDR3 reads CASSMGTDYEQYF. The CDR3, as DNA: TGTGCCAGTAGTATGGGGACAGACTACGAGCAGTACTTC. J is TRBJ2-7 and V is TRBV19; 7 bases align to TRBD1. The CDR3 consists of 13 residues. Germline V gene sequence: CDR1 LNHDA, CDR2 SQIVND (reference sequence). V lost 3 bases to trimming and J lost 3 bases; unmatched junction nucleotides: 2.